The entry below describes one T cell receptor beta chain. The antigen is not known. This specimen includes other DNA sequences encoding the same CDR3. Measured with immunoSEQ multiplex PCR; TCRdb has only the in-frame clones, and not every one. The table records hundreds of thousands of clones, 85% to 95% of them present only once. This sample is drawn from a study of shared clonotypes between healthy human individuals. General study points: Depth was large, yet rarefaction showed that sorted-subset sequencing was incomplete.

The CDR3 runs 11 residues. CDR1 is DFQATT and CDR2 is SNEGSKA in the germline V gene (reference sequence). V gave up 4 bases and J gave up 3 bases, with 4 bases separating them. Cells designated naive CD8 were CD45RO-negative and were positively selected for CCR7, with terminally differentiated effector memory CD45RA+ cells excluded. The specimen was naive CD8+ T cells sorted from blood. The chain combines TRBV20-1 with TRBJ2-1; D is unresolved. The TCR sequence derives from a woman younger than 45 in good health. The CDR3 DNA is TGCAGTGCTATAGACTACAATGAGCAGTTCTTC. As protein: CSAIDYNEQFF.